One and the same sample provided the 16 T cell receptor beta chains below, sequenced in a study of blood T cell repertoires in COVID-19. TCRdb keeps only in-frame clones here, not all; method: immunoSEQ multiplex PCR. Of 350,000 or so clones in the sample, approximately 88% were seen once. Sequences were obtained from peripheral blood. These receptors were taken from a woman in her 30s with COVID-19, enrolled during active disease.

The chain employs TRBV18 and TRBJ2-5; possibly TRBD1 for D (6 bases). The CDR3 runs 14 residues. Germline CDR1 KGHSH, CDR2 LQKENI. V lost 3 bases and J 1 base, leaving 9 bases between the germline ends. In DNA, the CDR3 is TGTGCCAGCTCACCGCAGGGGATCCAAGAGACCCAGTACTTC. Its translation: CASSPQGIQETQYF. Drawing the rest from reference TRBV18 and TRBJ2-5, the complete variable domain is NAGVMQNPRHLVRRRGQEARLRCSPMKGHSHVYWYRQLPEEGLKFMVYLQKENIIDESGMPKERFSAEFPKEGPSILRIQQVVRGDSAAYFCASSPQGIQETQYFGPGTRLLVL.

This chain connects TRBV6-1 to TRBJ1-1; TRBD1 matches 7 bases. The CDR3 runs 13 residues. Germline V gene sequence: CDR1 MNHNS, CDR2 SASEGT. Germline trimming cut 1 base from V and 7 bases from J; bases unmatched to any gene: 3. As DNA, the CDR3 is TGTGCCAGCAGTGAAGGACAGGGTAATGAAGCTTTCTTT. Amino acids: CASSEGQGNEAFF.

This CDR3 reads CASSPGGSTFYGYTF. CDR3 in DNA: TGTGCCAGCAGCCCCGGAGGGAGCACATTCTATGGCTACACCTTC. The gene calls are TRBV7-2 and TRBJ1-2, with no clear D. Trimming stripped 5 bases from V and 4 bases from J, with 17 bases between. The CDR3 covers 15 residues. Per germline, CDR1 SGHTA and CDR2 FQGNSA.

The table lists this clone with a count of one. The rearrangement links TRBV4-1 to TRBJ2-7, with a tentative D call TRBD1 (5 bases). V was clipped by 3 bases and J by 2 bases, with 8 bases between them. CDR1 is MGHRA, CDR2 YSYEKL, per germline. This CDR3 has 13 amino acids. The CDR3 coding sequence is TGCGCCAGCAGCCATCCGACAGCCTACGAGCAGTACTTC. It yields the protein CASSHPTAYEQYF.

The chain employs TRBV18 and TRBJ2-7, with 7 bases identical to TRBD2. The germline V gene has CDR1 KGHSH and CDR2 LQKENI. The CDR3 totals 14 residues. V lost 3 bases and J lost 0; bases outside the gene matches: 2. CDR3 nucleotides: TGTGCCAGCTCACCGGGAGGGAGCTCCTACGAGCAGTACTTC. Translating it yields CASSPGGSSYEQYF. Complete variable domain (other parts from reference TRBV18 and TRBJ2-7): NAGVMQNPRHLVRRRGQEARLRCSPMKGHSHVYWYRQLPEEGLKFMVYLQKENIIDESGMPKERFSAEFPKEGPSILRIQQVVRGDSAAYFCASSPGGSSYEQYFGPGTRLTVT.

V usage is TRBV4-3 and J usage is TRBJ1-6, with 9 bases lining up with TRBD1. The V and J ends lost 0 bases and 9 bases, in that order; junction bases with no gene match: 3. Germline-derived CDR1 and CDR2 are LGHNA and YSLEER. CDR3 size: 15 residues. CDR3 sequence: CASSQEGTGSSPLHF. The CDR3 DNA sequence: TGCGCCAGCAGCCAAGAGGGGACAGGGAGTTCACCCCTCCACTTT.

The chain recombines TRBV14 with TRBJ2-2, with 8 bases identical to TRBD1. In germline, CDR1 is SGHDN, CDR2 FVKESK. V shed 4 bases, J shed 3 bases, and the junction held 7 bases outside the gene matches. The CDR3 runs to 16 residues. This CDR3 reads CASSLTTGGYTGELFF. CDR3 DNA: TGTGCCAGCAGCCTCACCACAGGGGGTTACACCGGGGAGCTGTTTTTT.

CDR3 sequence: CASSMNSNTEAFF. In nucleotides, the CDR3 is TGTGCCAGTAGTATGAACAGTAACACTGAAGCTTTCTTT. V usage is TRBV19 and J usage is TRBJ1-1; D ambiguous. V was trimmed by 3 bases and J by 2 bases, leaving 7 bases between them. The germline V gene has CDR1 LNHDA and CDR2 SQIVND (reference sequence). This CDR3 comprises 13 residues.

The genes are TRBV27 and TRBJ1-1; TRBD1 might be the D (5 bases). This CDR3 has 14 amino acids. Germline CDR1 reads MNHEY; CDR2 reads SMNVEV (reference sequence). The germline V and J ends were trimmed by 6 bases and 0 bases, with 11 bases remaining between them. CDR3 nucleotides: TGTGCCAGCAGCCAGGGACTCGTGAACACTGAAGCTTTCTTT. Translating it yields CASSQGLVNTEAFF.

Only one count was recorded for this clone. This chain joins TRBV18 and TRBJ2-7; D may be TRBD2 (7 bases). The V end was cut by 9 bases, the J end by 6 bases, with 12 bases between. The CDR3 is 11 amino acids. Germline-derived CDR1 and CDR2 are KGHSH and LQKENI. The CDR3 sequence is CASSGEGEQYV. Here the CDR3 DNA reads TGTGCCAGTTCAGGGGAGGGCGAGCAGTACGTC.

This chain uses TRBV5-1 with TRBJ1-1; D gene unclear. The V and J ends lost 2 bases and 0 bases respectively, with 8 bases between them. The CDR3 is made up of 14 amino acids. From germline, CDR1 is SGHRS and CDR2 YFSETQ. CDR3 amino acids: CASSFPGLNTEAFF. For the CDR3, the DNA is TGCGCCAGCAGCTTCCCAGGTTTGAACACTGAAGCTTTCTTT.

The chain combines TRBV10-3 with TRBJ2-5; the D gene is possibly TRBD2 (7 bases). In germline, CDR1 is ENHRY, CDR2 SYGVKD. The CDR3 length is 16 residues. V lost 3 bases and J 7 bases, leaving 21 bases between the germline ends. CDR3 sequence (DNA): TGTGCCATCAGTGACCCCCTGGGGGGGCGAGTCGGGACCCAGTACTTC. Translated, it gives CAISDPLGGRVGTQYF.

This chain links TRBV10-2 with TRBJ2-5; 15 bases are a match to TRBD2. The CDR3 is 15 amino acids. The V and J ends lost 4 bases and 4 bases, in that order; junction bases with no gene match: 1. Germline CDR1 is WSHSY and CDR2 is SAAADI. Written as DNA, the CDR3 is TGCGCCAGCAGTGCGGGACTAGCGGGGGGAGAGACCCAGTACTTC. Protein: CASSAGLAGGETQYF.

V gene TRBV28 combines with J gene TRBJ1-5; D not resolved. Between the trimmed V and J ends, which lost 8 bases and 2 bases, there was a span of 13 bases. From germline, CDR1 is MDHEN and CDR2 SYDVKM. The CDR3 length is 14 residues. CDR3 residues: CASGETTGNQPQHF. The CDR3 DNA is TGTGCCAGCGGGGAGACAACGGGCAATCAGCCCCAGCATTTT.

This clone has a handful of counts. V usage is TRBV5-1 and J usage is TRBJ1-4; D remains ambiguous. V dropped 1 base and J dropped 4 bases, with 8 bases sitting between them. The germline gives CDR1 SGHRS, CDR2 YFSETQ. The CDR3 is 14 amino acids. The CDR3 loop is CASSLRGYNEKLFF. In nucleotides, the CDR3 is TGCGCCAGCAGCTTGCGCGGGTATAATGAAAAACTGTTTTTT.

The rearrangement uses TRBV30 and TRBJ2-2, with D perhaps TRBD1 (5 bases). Germline CDR1 reads GTSNPN; CDR2 reads SVGIG (reference sequence). The ends were cut back, 8 bases at V and 5 bases at J, with 9 bases in the middle. The CDR3 extends over 11 amino acids. The CDR3, as DNA: TGTGCCCGAAGGGGAACCGGGGAGCTGTTTTTT. It yields the protein CARRGTGELFF.